This T cell receptor beta chain was identified during a study of quantifying T cell responses using KT2 cells. Study-level background: RNA was reverse transcribed with TCR alpha and beta constant-region primers. Overall study results and limits: Even the lowest spike-in, about one KT2 cell per 100,000 PBMC, yielded detectable KT2 sequences.

A single-stranded UMI oligo with SP2 sequence was ligated to cDNA 3' ends. An equimolar mix of RC1.1 and RC1.2 primed the beta chain across TRBC1 and TRBC2. TCRdb reanalysed the UMI-ligation and nested PCR reads using MiXCR and keeps one entry per CDR3 protein. This table has fewer than 45,000 distinct CDR3 sequences, about 17% appearing once. CDR3 length: 13 residues. Different KT2-to-PBMC ratios were created with a constant PBMC count. In its sample, this clonotype was seen a few times. The antigen is unknown. At one end, the junction sequence differs from germline, possibly due to a read error. The chain recombines TRBV12-3 or TRBV12-4 with TRBJ1-6; 9 bases line up with TRBD1. This TCR was sampled from a human donor. The sample comprised PBMCs spiked with cells of the T cell clone KT2. CDR3 amino acids: CASRARGTGRPHF. DNA for the CDR3: TGTGCCAGCCGAGCCCGCGGGACAGGGCGGCCCCATTTT.